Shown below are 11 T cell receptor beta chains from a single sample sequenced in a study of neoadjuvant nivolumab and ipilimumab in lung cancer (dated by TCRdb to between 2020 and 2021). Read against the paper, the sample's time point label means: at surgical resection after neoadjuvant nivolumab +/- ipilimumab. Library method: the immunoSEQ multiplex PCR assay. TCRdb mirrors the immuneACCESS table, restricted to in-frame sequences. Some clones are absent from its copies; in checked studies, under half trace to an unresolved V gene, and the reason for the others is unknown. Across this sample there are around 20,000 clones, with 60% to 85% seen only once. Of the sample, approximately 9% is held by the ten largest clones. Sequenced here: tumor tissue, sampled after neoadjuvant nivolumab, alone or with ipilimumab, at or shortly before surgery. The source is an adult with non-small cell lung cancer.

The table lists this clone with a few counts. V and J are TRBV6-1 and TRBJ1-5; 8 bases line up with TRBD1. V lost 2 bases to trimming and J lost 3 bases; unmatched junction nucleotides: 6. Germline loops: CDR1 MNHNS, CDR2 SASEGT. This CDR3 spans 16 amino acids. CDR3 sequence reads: CASSERWTGNNQPQHF. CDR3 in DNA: TGTGCCAGCAGTGAACGTTGGACAGGGAACAATCAGCCCCAGCATTTT.

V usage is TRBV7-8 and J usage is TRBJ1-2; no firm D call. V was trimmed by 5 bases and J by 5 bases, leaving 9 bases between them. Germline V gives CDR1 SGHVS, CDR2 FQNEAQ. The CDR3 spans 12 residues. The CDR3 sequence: CASSPFGYGYTF. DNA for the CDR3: TGTGCCAGCAGCCCTTTTGGTTATGGCTACACCTTC.

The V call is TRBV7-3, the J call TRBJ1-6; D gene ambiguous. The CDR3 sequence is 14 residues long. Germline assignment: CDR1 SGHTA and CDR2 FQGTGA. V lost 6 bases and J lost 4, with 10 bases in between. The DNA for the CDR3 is TGTGCCAGCAGTTCCGACGGATATAATTCACCCCTCCACTTT. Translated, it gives CASSSDGYNSPLHF.

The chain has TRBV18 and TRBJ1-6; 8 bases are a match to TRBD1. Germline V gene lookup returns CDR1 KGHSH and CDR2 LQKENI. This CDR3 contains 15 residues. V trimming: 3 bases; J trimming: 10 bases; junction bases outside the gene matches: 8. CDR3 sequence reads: CASSPRRDRRSPLHF. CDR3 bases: TGTGCCAGCTCACCGCGCCGGGACAGGCGCTCACCCCTCCACTTT.

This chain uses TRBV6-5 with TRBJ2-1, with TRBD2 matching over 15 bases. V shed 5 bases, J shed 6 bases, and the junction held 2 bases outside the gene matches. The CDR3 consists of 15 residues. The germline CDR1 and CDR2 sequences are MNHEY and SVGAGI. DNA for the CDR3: TGTGCCAGCAGTGGACTAGCGGGGGGGCGCAATGAGCAGTTCTTC. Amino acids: CASSGLAGGRNEQFF.

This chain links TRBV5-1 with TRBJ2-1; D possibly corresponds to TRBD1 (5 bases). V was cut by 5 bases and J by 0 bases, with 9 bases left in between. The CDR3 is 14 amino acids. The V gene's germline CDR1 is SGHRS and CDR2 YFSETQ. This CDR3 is CASSWGNSYNEQFF. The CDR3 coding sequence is TGCGCCAGCAGTTGGGGCAACTCCTACAATGAGCAGTTCTTC.

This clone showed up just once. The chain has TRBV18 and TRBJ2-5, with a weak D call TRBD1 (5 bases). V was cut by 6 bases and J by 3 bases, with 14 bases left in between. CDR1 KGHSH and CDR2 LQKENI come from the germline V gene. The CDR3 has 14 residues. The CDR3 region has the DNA TGTGCCAGCTCCTCAAGGTCCAGGGAAGAGACCCAGTACTTC. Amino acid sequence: CASSSRSREETQYF.

In nucleotides, the CDR3 is TGTGCCAGCAGGCTATCACAGGGGAATAATGAAAAACTGTTTTTT. Translating it yields CASRLSQGNNEKLFF. The chain has TRBV6-5 and TRBJ1-4; 7 nucleotides agree with TRBD1. From germline, CDR1 is MNHEY and CDR2 SVGAGI. This CDR3 is 15 amino acids long. The V segment lost 6 bases and the J segment 4 bases; nucleotides outside the gene matches: 8.

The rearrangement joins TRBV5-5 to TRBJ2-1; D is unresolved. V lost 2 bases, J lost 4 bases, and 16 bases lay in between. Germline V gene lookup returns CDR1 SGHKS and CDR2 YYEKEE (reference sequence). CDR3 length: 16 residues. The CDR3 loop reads CASSFGLGKGYNEQFF. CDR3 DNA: TGTGCCAGCAGCTTTGGCCTGGGAAAAGGATACAATGAGCAGTTCTTC.

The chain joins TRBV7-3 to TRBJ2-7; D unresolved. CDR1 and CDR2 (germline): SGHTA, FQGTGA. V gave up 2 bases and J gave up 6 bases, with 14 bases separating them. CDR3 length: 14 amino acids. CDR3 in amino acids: CASSLADGPTEQYF. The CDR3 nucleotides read TGTGCCAGCAGCTTAGCGGATGGGCCTACCGAGCAGTACTTC. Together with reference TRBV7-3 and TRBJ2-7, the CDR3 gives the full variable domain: GAGVSQTPSNKVTEKGKYVELRCDPISGHTALYWYRQSLGQGPEFLIYFQGTGAADDSGLPNDRFFAVRPEGSVSTLKIQRTERGDSAVYLCASSLADGPTEQYFGPGTRLTVT.

The CDR3 DNA is TGTGCCAGCAGGGGGGGAGAACTAGCCAAAAACATTCAGTACTTC. The encoded protein is CASRGGELAKNIQYF. The rearrangement joins TRBV6-1 to TRBJ2-4; D is possibly TRBD2 (6 bases). This CDR3 is 15 amino acids long. Germline lookup yields CDR1 MNHNS and CDR2 SASEGT. Trimming stripped 6 bases from V and 0 bases from J, with 12 bases between.